Shown below are 3 T cell receptor beta chains from a single sample sequenced in a study of T cell responses to AZD1222 COVID-19 vaccine. Libraries were prepared by immunoSEQ multiplex PCR; TCRdb keeps only in-frame clonotypes and omits some of them. Among under 95,000 clones listed, 85% to 90% were seen once. Specimen: peripheral blood, collected 28 days after the second AZD1222 dose. The receptors stem from an adult who received the AZD1222 COVID-19 vaccine.

This chain joins TRBV6-5 and TRBJ2-7; TRBD1 is a possible D gene (6 bases). The CDR3 is 14 residues long. Germline V gene data show CDR1 as MNHEY and CDR2 as SVGAGI. Trimming removed 6 bases from V and 2 bases from J, with 14 bases in between. The CDR3 loop reads CASRSDRPPYEQYF. The CDR3, as DNA: TGTGCCAGCAGAAGTGACAGGCCTCCCTACGAGCAGTACTTC.

This sequence joins TRBV6-5 and TRBJ1-1; D might be TRBD1 (6 bases). The ends were cut back, 6 bases at V and 5 bases at J, with 13 bases in the middle. Germline lookup yields CDR1 MNHEY and CDR2 SVGAGI. CDR3 length: 13 residues. In nucleotides, the CDR3 is TGTGCCAGCAGCCTACGGGGGCAGACTGAAGCTTTCTTT. It translates to CASSLRGQTEAFF.

This clone was found once. The gene calls are TRBV9 and TRBJ2-3; 11 bases map to TRBD2. The CDR3 is 18 residues long. Germline CDR1 reads SGDLS; CDR2 reads YYNGEE. V shed 0 bases, J shed 5 bases, and the junction held 11 bases outside the gene matches. The CDR3 sequence: CASSVDSSGRPGEDTQYF. The CDR3 bases are TGTGCCAGCAGCGTAGACTCTAGCGGGAGGCCCGGGGAAGATACGCAGTATTTT.